The 32 T cell receptor beta chains listed next were all sequenced from one sample in a study of T cell clonality in common variable immunodeficiency (dated by TCRdb to between 2014 and 2017). Paper-wide results and their limitations: Fewer deletions and N-nucleotide insertions were reportedly observed in CVID TCRbeta sequences, and highly modified clones with 13 or more V deletions were reportedly absent from CVID TCRbeta sequences.

Their antigens remain unidentified. Receptor amplification or capture employed the immunoSEQ multiplex PCR assay. TCRdb obtained this table from immuneACCESS and retained in-frame rearrangements with V and J assigned. These tables miss some clones; where compared with another copy, unresolved V genes account for less than half of the shortfall, and the remainder is unexplained. The table gives almost 20,000 clones for this sample, with none occurring only once. Jointly, the top ten make up over 2% of the sample. Sample: peripheral blood mononuclear cells. The receptors were sampled from a human donor with common variable immunodeficiency.

This clone was detected ten times or more. The CDR3 goes on 3 residues after the read ends, and that part is filled in from the germline J gene. The chain is built from TRBV10-3 and TRBJ2-1, with 8 nucleotides matching TRBD2. The germline gives CDR1 ENHRY, CDR2 SYGVKD. V shed 7 bases and J 1 base; nucleotides not matched to a gene: 3. The CDR3 extends over 14 amino acids. The CDR3 region is CAITGGDSYNEQFF. The DNA read from the CDR3 is TGTGCCATCACCGGGGGGGATTCCTACAATGAG.

This clone showed up many times. Coverage ceases 3 residues before the CDR3 finishes, and the germline J gene fills in the end. The rearrangement joins TRBV29-1 to TRBJ2-4; D may be TRBD1 (7 bases). CDR1 and CDR2 from the germline V gene are SQVTM and ANQGSEA. CDR3 length: 15 residues. V shed 1 base and J shed 7 bases, with 17 bases lying between them. The part of the CDR3 DNA that was read is TGCAGCGTTGAAGGTCAGGGGGAGGTTCGGAACATT. Its translation: CSVEGQGEVRNI. The CDR3, in full, reads CSVEGQGEVRNIQYF. The full variable domain, its missing parts supplied by reference TRBV29-1 and TRBJ2-4, is SAVISQKPSRDICQRGTSLTIQCQVDSQVTMMFWYRQQPGQSLTLIATANQGSEATYESGFVIDKFPISRPNLTFSTLTVSNMSPEDSSIYLCSVEGQGEVRNIQYFGAGTRLSVL.

This clone ranks as medium-sized (0.01 to 0.1%). The sequence runs out 3 residues before the end of the CDR3; the remainder is reconstructed from the germline J gene. J is TRBJ2-3 and V is TRBV20-1; D gene uncertain. CDR1 and CDR2 from the germline V gene are DFQATT and SNEGSKA (reference sequence). CDR3 length equals 10 residues. V lost 6 bases and J lost 2, with 3 bases in between. The part of the CDR3 DNA that was read is TGCAGTGCCTACACAGATACG. This gives the protein CSAYTDT. Given in full, the CDR3 is CSAYTDTQYF.

This clone occurred many times. The CDR3 end falls 3 residues outside the read, so it is completed with the germline J gene. V and J are TRBV5-4 and TRBJ2-7; 7 bases are shared with TRBD1. Germline assignment: CDR1 SGHNT and CDR2 YYREEE (reference sequence). The CDR3 consists of 15 residues. J was trimmed by 6 bases and V by 2 bases; bases with no gene match: 11. The covered CDR3 bases are TGTGCCAGCAGCTTAGGGGGCCCCGAGGGCTCCGAG. Residues: CASSLGGPEGSE. The complete CDR3 protein is CASSLGGPEGSEQYF.

Many counts were recorded for this clone. The CDR3 end is not reached by the read, which stops 3 residues before it; the germline J gene fills it in. The chain has TRBV20-1 and TRBJ2-1; 8 bases map to TRBD2. Germline V lookup: CDR1 DFQATT, CDR2 SNEGSKA (reference sequence). Trimming at V came to 8 bases and at J to 3 bases, leaving 12 bases not matched to a gene. CDR3 length: 15 amino acids. The covered CDR3 bases are TGCAGTTTCGCCCTGGCGGGAGGATTCTACAATGAG. Its translation: CSFALAGGFYNE. In full, the CDR3 is CSFALAGGFYNEQFF.

This clone appeared many times. The read ends 3 residues before the CDR3 terminus; that terminus is restored from the germline J gene. The chain combines TRBV20-1 with TRBJ2-1; TRBD2 matches at 9 bases. The CDR3 loop spans 16 amino acids. Germline V lookup: CDR1 DFQATT, CDR2 SNEGSKA (reference sequence). The J segment lost 5 bases and the V segment lost 2 bases, leaving 10 bases of the junction unmatched. Incomplete CDR3 DNA: TGCAGTGCTAGAATTGGTAGCGGGAGCTGGGACAATGAG. Translating gives CSARIGSGSWDNE. The CDR3 in full is CSARIGSGSWDNEQFF.

By its share, this clone is medium-sized. The read gets to within 3 residues of the CDR3 end, and the germline J gene fills in the rest. This chain links TRBV19 with TRBJ2-6; no definite D call. Trimming took 3 bases from V and 0 from J, leaving 9 bases between them. This CDR3 region has 16 residues. The germline CDR1 and CDR2 sequences are LNHDA and SQIVND (reference sequence). The part of the CDR3 DNA that was read is TGTGCCAGTAGTATGAGGTCGCCCTCTGGGGCCAACGTC. The encoded protein is CASSMRSPSGANV. The entire CDR3 protein reads CASSMRSPSGANVLTF.

Worth noting for this clone: A much larger clone sits a single nucleotide away, making a read error possible. With the read ending 3 residues before the CDR3 end, the germline J gene is used to fill in that end. The rearrangement joins TRBV7-9 to TRBJ1-1, with D maybe TRBD1 (5 bases). The CDR3 is 13 residues long. Germline lookup yields CDR1 SEHNR and CDR2 FQNEAQ (reference sequence). CDR3 bases read: TGTTCCAGCAGCAACTTGGGGGGCACTGAA. Translation gives CSSSNLGGTE. The whole CDR3 region reads CSSSNLGGTEAFF.

This clone showed up many times. The read terminates 3 residues before the CDR3 end, so the remaining end is supplied by the germline J gene. This chain links TRBV7-8 with TRBJ2-2; D is ambiguous. V was trimmed by 5 bases and J by 0 bases, leaving 10 bases between them. The CDR3 consists of 15 residues. CDR1 SGHVS and CDR2 FQNEAQ come from the germline V gene. The sequenced part of the CDR3 DNA is TGTGCCAGCAGCCTTGCCTCGGCGAACACCGGGGAG. It is translated as CASSLASANTGE. The entire CDR3 is CASSLASANTGELFF.

This clone has a handful of counts. Read sequence stops 3 residues before the CDR3 end, and the germline J gene provides the missing end. The V call is TRBV7-9, the J call TRBJ2-1; no clear D. Germline-derived CDR1 and CDR2 are SEHNR and FQNEAQ (reference sequence). The V and J ends lost 5 bases and 4 bases respectively, with 6 bases between them. This CDR3 spans 12 amino acids. CDR3 region: CASSGSYNEQFF. Incomplete CDR3 DNA: TGTGCCAGCAGCGGCTCGTACAATGAG.

This clone is judged medium-sized. The DNA ends 3 residues before the CDR3 does, and the rest of the CDR3 is filled in from the germline J gene. This sequence joins TRBV7-3 and TRBJ2-2; D unresolved. The CDR3 loop spans 15 amino acids. Germline V gene lookup returns CDR1 SGHTA and CDR2 FQGTGA. V was shortened by 5 bases and J by 8 bases, with 18 bases between the two germline ends. The DNA read from the CDR3 is TGTGCCAGCAGCCCGATGGAAGGGCCGACAGGGGAG. Translation gives CASSPMEGPTGE. The CDR3 reads in full as CASSPMEGPTGELFF.

About this clone: The read terminates 3 residues before the CDR3 end, so the remaining end is supplied by the germline J gene. The chain combines TRBV19 with TRBJ2-3, with 10 bases lining up with TRBD1. The CDR3 runs to 15 residues. Per germline, CDR1 LNHDA and CDR2 SQIVND (reference sequence). V gave up 5 bases and J gave up 3 bases; unmatched junction bases: 5. The CDR3 region is CASSAWDRGTDTQYF. The CDR3 bases that were read are TGTGCCAGTAGTGCCTGGGACAGGGGAACAGATACG.

This clone has ten or more counts. The CDR3 DNA, read in part, is TGCGCCAGCAGCCGTCTCGGGGGTCTCGGAAATGAG. Translation: CASSRLGGLGNE. The whole CDR3 region reads CASSRLGGLGNEQFF. The chain carries TRBV4-1 and TRBJ2-1; D is possibly TRBD2 (6 bases). The CDR3 is cut off 3 residues early in the read; its end comes from the germline J gene. This CDR3 has 15 residues. V was shortened by 4 bases and J by 7 bases, with 17 bases between the two germline ends. Germline V gene data show CDR1 as MGHRA and CDR2 as YSYEKL.

Turning to this clone: The DNA ends 3 residues before the CDR3 does, and the rest of the CDR3 is filled in from the germline J gene. The J gene is TRBJ2-7, the V gene TRBV2, with 7 positions matching TRBD2. CDR1 SNHLY and CDR2 FYNNEI come from the germline V gene. CDR3 length: 13 residues. V lost 3 bases and J lost 6; bases outside the gene matches: 5. The CDR3 reads CASSDGGRSEQYF. The sequenced part of the CDR3 DNA is TGTGCCAGCAGTGACGGCGGGAGAAGCGAG.

This clone was found many times. The CDR3 goes on 3 residues after the read ends, and that part is filled in from the germline J gene. The same CDR3 arises from other DNA sequences in this sample as well. The chain employs TRBV5-1 and TRBJ2-5; 7 bases map to TRBD2. Germline CDR1 and CDR2: SGHRS and YFSETQ. This CDR3 comprises 14 residues. V trimming: 3 bases; J trimming: 4 bases; junction bases outside the gene matches: 6. The sequenced part of the CDR3 DNA is TGCGCCAGCAGCTCTGGGGGGGGAGGAGAGACC. This gives the protein CASSSGGGGET. The CDR3, in full, reads CASSSGGGGETQYF. Variable domain in full (rest from reference TRBV5-1 and TRBJ2-5): KAGVTQTPRYLIKTRGQQVTLSCSPISGHRSVSWYQQTPGQGLQFLFEYFSETQRNKGNFPGRFSGRQFSNSRSEMNVSTLELGDSALYLCASSSGGGGETQYFGPGTRLLVL.

This clone was found a few times. The read ends 3 residues shy of where the CDR3 ends; the end is completed using the germline J gene. The J gene is TRBJ2-7, the V gene TRBV20-1, with a weak D call TRBD2 (6 bases). V lost 6 bases, J lost 4 bases, and 22 bases lay in between. Germline CDR1 DFQATT, CDR2 SNEGSKA (reference sequence). This CDR3 is built from 15 residues. The CDR3 sequence: CSARGEAGPTYEQYF. The sequenced part of the CDR3 DNA is TGCAGTGCCCGGGGTGAAGCGGGCCCCACGTACGAG.

This clone was detected many times. Read data end 3 residues before the CDR3 end; the end is taken from the germline J gene. The chain couples TRBV4-1 to TRBJ1-2; 7 positions match TRBD1. CDR1 is MGHRA, CDR2 YSYEKL, per germline. The CDR3 has 17 residues. Losses at the gene ends were 4 bases for V and 4 bases for J; bases not matched to a gene: 15. CDR3 in amino acids: CASSPGLQGSGGYGYTF. CDR3 bases read: TGCGCCAGCAGCCCGGGCCTACAGGGGTCCGGGGGCTATGGC.

This clone was found many times. From the germline J gene comes the end of the CDR3, since the read stops 3 residues before it. This chain links TRBV9 with TRBJ2-5; TRBD2 matches 12 bases. Germline V gene data show CDR1 as SGDLS and CDR2 as YYNGEE. This CDR3 is built from 18 residues. J was trimmed by 4 bases and V by 4 bases; bases with no gene match: 14. The CDR3 sequence is CASSPGGLAGGPSETQYF. Partial CDR3 DNA: TGTGCCAGCAGCCCAGGGGGGCTAGCGGGAGGGCCGTCAGAGACC.

Ten or more counts support this clone. The read ends 3 residues shy of where the CDR3 ends; the end is completed using the germline J gene. The chain recombines TRBV7-9 with TRBJ1-4; 7 bases align to TRBD1. CDR3 length: 15 residues. J gave up 7 bases and V 1 base, and 6 bases lay outside the gene matches. Germline V gives CDR1 SEHNR, CDR2 FQNEAQ (reference sequence). CDR3 in amino acids: CASSLGRGRSEKLFF. The CDR3 DNA, read in part, is TGTGCCAGCAGCTTAGGGAGGGGGCGTAGTGAAAAA.

This clone was found many times. The sequenced fragment ends 3 residues before the CDR3 boundary, so the rest is inferred from the germline J gene. This chain uses TRBV6-4 with TRBJ2-1, with 10 bases lining up with TRBD2. Trimming took 0 bases from V and 7 from J; bases not matched to a gene: 3. The CDR3 length is 15 residues. In germline, CDR1 is MRHNA, CDR2 SNTAGT. The covered CDR3 bases are TGTGCCAGCAGTGACTCGGCGACTAGCGGGAATGAG. It yields the protein CASSDSATSGNE. The full CDR3 protein is CASSDSATSGNEQFF.

Comments on this clone: The read ends 3 residues before the CDR3 terminus; that terminus is restored from the germline J gene. This chain connects TRBV5-1 to TRBJ2-7, with D tentatively TRBD1 (5 bases). The CDR3 totals 15 residues. Germline values: CDR1 SGHRS, CDR2 YFSETQ. V lost 0 bases to trimming and J lost 0 bases, with 10 bases between them. The CDR3 bases that were read are TGCGCCAGCAGCTTGGTCCCCGACAGCTCCTACGAG. Protein: CASSLVPDSSYE. From start to end, the CDR3 is CASSLVPDSSYEQYF. The variable domain in full, completed from reference TRBV5-1 and TRBJ2-7, reads KAGVTQTPRYLIKTRGQQVTLSCSPISGHRSVSWYQQTPGQGLQFLFEYFSETQRNKGNFPGRFSGRQFSNSRSEMNVSTLELGDSALYLCASSLVPDSSYEQYFGPGTRLTVT.

This clone has a count of ten or more. The DNA read from the CDR3 is TGTGCCAGCAGCCAAATAGCGGGTTACGAG. It specifies CASSQIAGYE. The full CDR3 reads CASSQIAGYEQYF. The J gene is TRBJ2-7, the V gene TRBV7-2, with 7 bases lining up with TRBD2. The read finishes 3 residues shy of the CDR3 end, and the germline J gene is used to complete it. Germline CDR1 SGHTA, CDR2 FQGNSA. The ends lost 5 bases at V and 4 bases at J; junction bases unmatched: 5. The CDR3 extends over 13 amino acids.

The table lists this clone with many counts. Read data end 3 residues before the CDR3 end; the end is taken from the germline J gene. Other DNA sequences in the same sample also yield this CDR3. This sequence joins TRBV10-1 and TRBJ1-1; no clear D gene. Trimming shortened V by 6 bases and J by 1 base, and 18 bases separated the two germline ends. CDR3 length: 16 amino acids. From germline, CDR1 is WNHNN and CDR2 SYGVQD (reference sequence). CDR3 bases read: TGCGCCAGCAGCGAAGCGATGGGTGGAGGGAACACTGAA. This sequence encodes CASSEAMGGGNTE. The CDR3, in full, reads CASSEAMGGGNTEAFF.

As to this clone: The read terminates 3 residues before the CDR3 end, so the remaining end is supplied by the germline J gene. This sequence joins TRBV13 and TRBJ2-5; 10 nucleotides line up with TRBD2. The V segment lost 2 bases and the J segment 5 bases; nucleotides outside the gene matches: 2. The CDR3 has 14 residues. Germline loops: CDR1 PRHDT, CDR2 FYEKMQ (reference sequence). CDR3 DNA (partial): TGTGCCAGCAGCTTATTTAGCGGGAGGGAGACC. Translation gives CASSLFSGRET. The complete CDR3 reads CASSLFSGRETQYF. Together with reference TRBV13 and TRBJ2-5, the CDR3 gives the full variable domain: AAGVIQSPRHLIKEKRETATLKCYPIPRHDTVYWYQQGPGQDPQFLISFYEKMQSDKGSIPDRFSAQQFSDYHSELNMSSLELGDSALYFCASSLFSGRETQYFGPGTRLLVL.

Ten or more counts support this clone. The read terminates 3 residues before the CDR3 end, so the remaining end is supplied by the germline J gene. The chain uses TRBV29-1 and TRBJ2-3; TRBD2 agrees at 9 bases. The CDR3 loop spans 16 amino acids. The germline gives CDR1 SQVTM, CDR2 ANQGSEA. V lost 7 bases and J lost 4; bases outside the gene matches: 15. The DNA read from the CDR3 is TGCAGCGCCCGAGTTAGTATAGCGGGAGAGGCAGATACG. Translated, it gives CSARVSIAGEADT. From start to end, the CDR3 is CSARVSIAGEADTQYF.

This clone was counted many times. The read gets to within 3 residues of the CDR3 end, and the germline J gene fills in the rest. This sequence joins TRBV2 and TRBJ2-7; 8 bases map to TRBD2. CDR3 size: 14 residues. The germline V gene encodes CDR1 SNHLY and CDR2 FYNNEI. V shed 8 bases, J shed 1 base, and the junction held 7 bases outside the gene matches. The DNA read from the CDR3 is TGTGCCAGCGGCGGGGGGCAGGGGTCCTACGAG. The encoded protein is CASGGGQGSYE. The complete CDR3 protein is CASGGGQGSYEQYF.

This clone was observed a few times. Coverage ceases 3 residues before the CDR3 finishes, and the germline J gene fills in the end. This chain links TRBV18 with TRBJ2-1; TRBD1 matches at 7 bases. The V and J ends lost 0 bases and 6 bases, in that order; junction bases with no gene match: 14. The CDR3 length is 18 residues. The germline V gene has CDR1 KGHSH and CDR2 LQKENI. CDR3 sequence reads: CASSPPRIVTGEGNEQFF. The sequenced CDR3 bases are TGTGCCAGCTCACCACCCCGCATTGTCACAGGGGAAGGCAATGAG.

This clone came up many times. The DNA ends 3 residues before the CDR3 does, and the rest of the CDR3 is filled in from the germline J gene. This rearrangement joins TRBV20-1 to TRBJ2-7, with D maybe TRBD1 (6 bases). V shed 6 bases and J shed 5 bases, with 14 bases lying between them. Germline V gene data show CDR1 as DFQATT and CDR2 as SNEGSKA (reference sequence). CDR3 size: 12 residues. CDR3 amino acids: CSAATGLNEQYF. CDR3 DNA, as far as it was read: TGCAGTGCGGCTACAGGGTTGAACGAG.

The sample holds many counts of this clone. The CDR3 DNA, read in part, is TGCAGTGCTAGAGGAAGGACAGGGGTCGAAAAA. Its protein is CSARGRTGVEK. In full, the CDR3 is CSARGRTGVEKLFF. The chain carries TRBV20-1 and TRBJ1-4; 9 nucleotides line up with TRBD1. Coverage ceases 3 residues before the CDR3 finishes, and the germline J gene fills in the end. The CDR3 extends over 14 amino acids. CDR1 is DFQATT, CDR2 SNEGSKA, per germline (reference sequence). After removal of 1 base from V and 8 bases from J, the junction contained 5 bases not matched to a gene.

As for this clone: Read data end 3 residues before the CDR3 end; the end is taken from the germline J gene. The chain links TRBV18 to TRBJ2-5, with D possibly called TRBD1 or TRBD2 (6 bases each). Per germline, CDR1 KGHSH and CDR2 LQKENI. V dropped 3 bases and J dropped 4 bases, with 15 bases sitting between them. This CDR3 contains 15 residues. Incomplete CDR3 DNA: TGTGCCAGCTCACCGGTCAGGGGAGGAGTAGAGACC. Protein sequence: CASSPVRGGVET. The complete CDR3 sequence is CASSPVRGGVETQYF.

There are a few counts of this clone. Read sequence stops 3 residues before the CDR3 end, and the germline J gene provides the missing end. V is TRBV7-9 and J is TRBJ2-5; 10 bases fit TRBD2. After removal of 1 base from V and 5 bases from J, the junction contained 4 bases not matched to a gene. Germline CDR1 is SEHNR and CDR2 is FQNEAQ (reference sequence). The CDR3 runs to 15 residues. The sequenced CDR3 bases are TGTGCCAGCAGCTTAGGAGCGGGAGGGCCTGAGACC. Translating gives CASSLGAGGPET. The full CDR3 protein is CASSLGAGGPETQYF.

This clone was detected many times. The read terminates 3 residues before the CDR3 end, so the remaining end is supplied by the germline J gene. The rearrangement links TRBV13 to TRBJ2-3; D gene unclear. The CDR3 spans 12 residues. V lost 2 bases, J lost 4 bases, and 4 bases lay in between. Germline V gene sequence: CDR1 PRHDT, CDR2 FYEKMQ (reference sequence). The covered CDR3 bases are TGTGCCAGCAGCTTATTCGCAGATACG. Its protein is CASSLFADT. The entire CDR3 sequence reads CASSLFADTQYF.